Listed below are T cell receptor beta chains from one sample, sequenced in a study of blood T cell repertoires in COVID-19. Only in-frame clones appear in the TCRdb table, and some are missing; sequencing was by immunoSEQ multiplex PCR. Of 150,000 or so clones in the sample, 76% are singletons; the top ten hold 4.5%. Specimen: peripheral blood. The receptors come from a woman aged 80 or older with active or convalescent COVID-19. Both conserved end residues are part of each CDR3. Each record gives: clone size, V gene, D gene, CDR3 length, J gene, CDR3 protein, CDR3 DNA. The D gene is left open where the match is weak. Clone size is stated in some rows and not others, as once, few, many or a class when expanded.

clone size: few; V gene: TRBV6-6; D gene: .; CDR3 length: 14; J gene: TRBJ2-7; CDR3 protein: CASRVGQGYQEQYF; CDR3 DNA: TGTGCCAGCAGGGTGGGCCAGGGGTACCAGGAGCAGTACTTC
clone size: .; V gene: TRBV6-5; D gene: .; CDR3 length: 13; J gene: TRBJ1-2; CDR3 protein: CASSRAGGAGYTF; CDR3 DNA: TGTGCCAGCAGTCGAGCGGGGGGCGCGGGCTACACCTTC
clone size: .; V gene: TRBV27; D gene: .; CDR3 length: 12; J gene: TRBJ1-1; CDR3 protein: CASSAGGTEAFF; CDR3 DNA: TGTGCCAGCAGTGCCGGGGGCACTGAAGCTTTCTTT
clone size: .; V gene: TRBV6-2/TRBV6-3; D gene: .; CDR3 length: 11; J gene: TRBJ2-7; CDR3 protein: CASSLIYEQYF; CDR3 DNA: TGTGCCAGCAGTTTAATCTACGAGCAGTACTTC
clone size: .; V gene: TRBV21-1; D gene: .; CDR3 length: 17; J gene: TRBJ2-1; CDR3 protein: CASSNDRRDRDYNEQFF; CDR3 DNA: TGTGCCAGCAGCAACGACCGCCGGGACAGGGACTACAATGAGCAGTTCTTC
clone size: few; V gene: TRBV18; D gene: .; CDR3 length: 14; J gene: TRBJ1-6; CDR3 protein: CASSPKSYNSPLHF; CDR3 DNA: TGTGCCAGCTCACCTAAATCCTATAATTCACCCCTCCACTTT
clone size: few; V gene: TRBV6-2/TRBV6-3; D gene: .; CDR3 length: 13; J gene: TRBJ2-7; CDR3 protein: CASSYTGVYEQYF; CDR3 DNA: TGTGCCAGCAGTTACACCGGAGTTTACGAGCAGTACTTC
clone size: .; V gene: TRBV5-4; D gene: TRBD1; CDR3 length: 14; J gene: TRBJ2-5; CDR3 protein: CASSRATGMETQYF; CDR3 DNA: TGTGCCAGCAGCAGGGCGACAGGGATGGAGACCCAGTACTTC
clone size: .; V gene: TRBV5-6; D gene: .; CDR3 length: 15; J gene: TRBJ1-1; CDR3 protein: CASSLKGRQNTEAFF; CDR3 DNA: TGTGCCAGCAGCTTGAAAGGCAGACAGAACACTGAAGCTTTCTTT
clone size: .; V gene: TRBV4-2; D gene: .; CDR3 length: 15; J gene: TRBJ2-7; CDR3 protein: CASSQRPGESYEQYF; CDR3 DNA: TGTGCCAGCAGCCAACGCCCCGGGGAATCCTACGAGCAGTACTTC
clone size: once; V gene: TRBV2; D gene: .; CDR3 length: 13; J gene: TRBJ2-3; CDR3 protein: CASSRTATDTQYF; CDR3 DNA: TGTGCCAGCAGCAGGACTGCCACAGATACGCAGTATTTT
clone size: .; V gene: TRBV9; D gene: .; CDR3 length: 16; J gene: TRBJ2-3; CDR3 protein: CASSRRGLTSTDTQYF; CDR3 DNA: TGTGCCAGCAGCAGACGAGGACTGACTAGCACAGATACGCAGTATTTT
clone size: few; V gene: TRBV18; D gene: TRBD1; CDR3 length: 14; J gene: TRBJ2-7; CDR3 protein: CASSPRDRSYEQYF; CDR3 DNA: TGTGCCAGCTCACCTAGGGACAGATCCTACGAGCAGTACTTC
clone size: few; V gene: TRBV9; D gene: .; CDR3 length: 15; J gene: TRBJ1-6; CDR3 protein: CASSARTPSNSPLHF; CDR3 DNA: TGTGCCAGCAGCGCACGGACACCGTCAAATTCACCCCTCCACTTT
clone size: .; V gene: TRBV12-3/TRBV12-4; D gene: .; CDR3 length: 13; J gene: TRBJ2-7; CDR3 protein: CASSSGRQLEQYF; CDR3 DNA: TGTGCCAGCAGTTCCGGGAGACAGCTGGAGCAGTACTTC
clone size: .; V gene: TRBV30; D gene: .; CDR3 length: 12; J gene: TRBJ1-2; CDR3 protein: CAYRTANYGYTF; CDR3 DNA: TGTGCCTACAGGACAGCTAACTATGGCTACACCTTC
clone size: .; V gene: TRBV15; D gene: .; CDR3 length: 14; J gene: TRBJ2-1; CDR3 protein: CATRGQSMRNEQFF; CDR3 DNA: TGTGCCACCAGGGGACAATCCATGCGGAATGAGCAGTTCTTC
clone size: .; V gene: TRBV5-5; D gene: TRBD1; CDR3 length: 15; J gene: TRBJ1-5; CDR3 protein: CASSQGVIGNQPQHF; CDR3 DNA: TGTGCCAGCAGTCAGGGGGTAATCGGCAATCAGCCCCAGCATTTT
clone size: .; V gene: TRBV13; D gene: TRBD2; CDR3 length: 15; J gene: TRBJ2-5; CDR3 protein: CASSYGTSGGATQYF; CDR3 DNA: TGTGCCAGCAGCTACGGGACTAGCGGGGGGGCCACCCAGTACTTC
clone size: once; V gene: TRBV4-1; D gene: .; CDR3 length: 12; J gene: TRBJ2-1; CDR3 protein: CASSQDRNEQFF; CDR3 DNA: TGCGCCAGCAGCCAAGATAGAAATGAGCAGTTCTTC
clone size: .; V gene: TRBV3-1/TRBV3-2; D gene: .; CDR3 length: 16; J gene: TRBJ2-4; CDR3 protein: CASSLLSSATKNIQYF; CDR3 DNA: TGTGCCAGCAGCCTACTTTCGTCCGCGACTAAAAACATTCAGTACTTC
clone size: .; V gene: TRBV18; D gene: TRBD1; CDR3 length: 14; J gene: TRBJ2-5; CDR3 protein: CASSPTGIWETQYF; CDR3 DNA: TGTGCCAGCTCACCGACAGGGATCTGGGAGACCCAGTACTTC
clone size: .; V gene: TRBV5-1; D gene: TRBD1; CDR3 length: 18; J gene: TRBJ1-5; CDR3 protein: CASSPPGQGIVGNQPQHF; CDR3 DNA: TGCGCCAGCAGCCCGCCGGGACAGGGAATAGTAGGGAATCAGCCCCAGCATTTT
clone size: .; V gene: TRBV6-2/TRBV6-3; D gene: TRBD1; CDR3 length: 17; J gene: TRBJ1-1; CDR3 protein: CASSSQRTGALNTEAFF; CDR3 DNA: TGTGCCAGCAGTTCCCAGCGGACAGGGGCTTTGAACACTGAAGCTTTCTTT
clone size: few; V gene: TRBV6-1; D gene: .; CDR3 length: 12; J gene: TRBJ1-2; CDR3 protein: CASSEAGGGYTF; CDR3 DNA: TGTGCCAGCAGTGAAGCGGGAGGAGGCTACACCTTC
clone size: .; V gene: TRBV2; D gene: .; CDR3 length: 13; J gene: TRBJ1-5; CDR3 protein: CASSESEPQPQHF; CDR3 DNA: TGTGCCAGCAGTGAATCGGAGCCTCAGCCCCAGCATTTT
clone size: .; V gene: TRBV7-9; D gene: TRBD1; CDR3 length: 15; J gene: TRBJ1-5; CDR3 protein: CASSPTGDVYQPQHF; CDR3 DNA: TGTGCCAGCAGCCCGACAGGGGATGTGTATCAGCCCCAGCATTTT
clone size: .; V gene: TRBV10-3; D gene: .; CDR3 length: 14; J gene: TRBJ2-1; CDR3 protein: CAIRRTTDRDEQFF; CDR3 DNA: TGTGCCATCAGAAGAACTACTGACCGAGATGAGCAGTTCTTC
clone size: .; V gene: TRBV19; D gene: TRBD1; CDR3 length: 14; J gene: TRBJ1-1; CDR3 protein: CASTLGTGGTEAFF; CDR3 DNA: TGTGCCAGTACCTTGGGGACAGGGGGGACTGAAGCTTTCTTT
clone size: .; V gene: TRBV2; D gene: .; CDR3 length: 13; J gene: TRBJ2-7; CDR3 protein: CASNDPTGSEQYF; CDR3 DNA: TGTGCCAGCAACGACCCCACCGGGTCCGAGCAGTACTTC
clone size: .; V gene: TRBV4-2; D gene: TRBD2; CDR3 length: 18; J gene: TRBJ2-5; CDR3 protein: CASSQLGLAGGPGETQYF; CDR3 DNA: TGTGCCAGCAGCCAGCTAGGACTAGCGGGGGGGCCAGGAGAGACCCAGTACTTC
clone size: .; V gene: TRBV19; D gene: TRBD1; CDR3 length: 14; J gene: TRBJ1-1; CDR3 protein: CASSTDRDFAEAFF; CDR3 DNA: TGTGCCAGTAGTACGGACAGGGACTTCGCTGAAGCTTTCTTT
clone size: .; V gene: TRBV7-2; D gene: TRBD1; CDR3 length: 14; J gene: TRBJ2-7; CDR3 protein: CASSQGTGGYEQYF; CDR3 DNA: TGTGCCAGCAGCCAAGGGACAGGGGGCTACGAGCAGTACTTC
clone size: once; V gene: TRBV5-4; D gene: .; CDR3 length: 19; J gene: TRBJ2-6; CDR3 protein: CASSLGYRVISSGANVLTF; CDR3 DNA: TGTGCCAGCAGCTTGGGATACCGGGTGATAAGCTCTGGGGCCAACGTCCTGACTTTC
clone size: .; V gene: TRBV5-1; D gene: .; CDR3 length: 15; J gene: TRBJ2-5; CDR3 protein: CASSLESGSQETQYF; CDR3 DNA: TGCGCCAGCAGCTTGGAGTCAGGGTCCCAAGAGACCCAGTACTTC
clone size: few; V gene: TRBV12-3/TRBV12-4; D gene: TRBD1; CDR3 length: 13; J gene: TRBJ1-3; CDR3 protein: CASDDRAGNTIYF; CDR3 DNA: TGTGCCAGCGACGACAGGGCTGGAAACACCATATATTTT
clone size: .; V gene: TRBV6-2/TRBV6-3; D gene: TRBD2; CDR3 length: 19; J gene: TRBJ2-7; CDR3 protein: CASSYTALPHSGGAIEQYF; CDR3 DNA: TGTGCCAGCAGTTACACCGCACTACCTCACAGCGGGGGGGCGATCGAGCAGTACTTC
clone size: .; V gene: TRBV5-6; D gene: TRBD1; CDR3 length: 17; J gene: TRBJ1-5; CDR3 protein: CASSSSRGFPIDQPQHF; CDR3 DNA: TGTGCCAGCAGCTCTTCCAGGGGGTTTCCGATCGATCAGCCCCAGCATTTT
clone size: .; V gene: TRBV5-8; D gene: .; CDR3 length: 14; J gene: TRBJ1-1; CDR3 protein: CASTLTGPNTEAFF; CDR3 DNA: TGTGCCAGCACCCTGACAGGTCCGAACACTGAAGCTTTCTTT
clone size: .; V gene: TRBV30; D gene: .; CDR3 length: 14; J gene: TRBJ2-1; CDR3 protein: CALRVISSYNEQFF; CDR3 DNA: TGTGCCCTCCGGGTGATCAGCTCCTACAATGAGCAGTTCTTC
clone size: .; V gene: TRBV27; D gene: .; CDR3 length: 16; J gene: TRBJ2-2; CDR3 protein: CASSVSGGGYTGELFF; CDR3 DNA: TGTGCCAGCAGTGTAAGCGGAGGAGGGTACACCGGGGAGCTGTTTTTT
clone size: .; V gene: TRBV9; D gene: TRBD1; CDR3 length: 15; J gene: TRBJ2-2; CDR3 protein: CASSVVGGNTGELFF; CDR3 DNA: TGTGCCAGCAGCGTAGTAGGGGGCAACACCGGGGAGCTGTTTTTT
clone size: .; V gene: TRBV12-5; D gene: .; CDR3 length: 16; J gene: TRBJ2-5; CDR3 protein: CASGLVIGQKVETQYF; CDR3 DNA: TGTGCTAGTGGTTTGGTAATCGGACAGAAGGTGGAGACCCAGTACTTC
clone size: .; V gene: TRBV28; D gene: .; CDR3 length: 15; J gene: TRBJ2-4; CDR3 protein: CASSSSQGYKNIQYF; CDR3 DNA: TGTGCCAGCAGTTCATCACAGGGTTACAAAAACATTCAGTACTTC
clone size: .; V gene: TRBV4-2; D gene: TRBD2; CDR3 length: 19; J gene: TRBJ2-1; CDR3 protein: CASSPHRTSGGAAYNEQFF; CDR3 DNA: TGTGCCAGCAGCCCACATCGCACTAGCGGGGGGGCCGCCTACAATGAGCAGTTCTTC
clone size: .; V gene: TRBV19; D gene: TRBD1; CDR3 length: 15; J gene: TRBJ2-4; CDR3 protein: CASSMGRGQLNIQYF; CDR3 DNA: TGTGCCAGTAGTATGGGTAGGGGGCAGTTAAACATTCAGTACTTC
clone size: .; V gene: TRBV20-1; D gene: .; CDR3 length: 11; J gene: TRBJ1-1; CDR3 protein: CSAPDLTRAFF; CDR3 DNA: TGCAGTGCCCCCGACCTGACAAGAGCTTTCTTT
clone size: .; V gene: TRBV27; D gene: TRBD1; CDR3 length: 14; J gene: TRBJ2-1; CDR3 protein: CASRGQGRGYEQFF; CDR3 DNA: TGTGCCAGCAGAGGACAGGGACGGGGTTATGAGCAGTTCTTC
clone size: .; V gene: TRBV18; D gene: TRBD1; CDR3 length: 14; J gene: TRBJ1-2; CDR3 protein: CASSPGQSLYGYTF; CDR3 DNA: TGTGCCAGCTCACCGGGACAGAGTCTCTATGGCTACACCTTC
clone size: .; V gene: TRBV4-3; D gene: .; CDR3 length: 15; J gene: TRBJ2-3; CDR3 protein: CASSQDLGASDTQYF; CDR3 DNA: TGCGCCAGCAGCCAAGATTTGGGGGCCTCAGATACGCAGTATTTT
clone size: .; V gene: TRBV18; D gene: .; CDR3 length: 13; J gene: TRBJ2-5; CDR3 protein: CASSPGLKETQYF; CDR3 DNA: TGTGCCAGCTCACCGGGCCTTAAAGAGACCCAGTACTTC
clone size: .; V gene: TRBV15; D gene: .; CDR3 length: 14; J gene: TRBJ1-3; CDR3 protein: CATRLGGSGNTIYF; CDR3 DNA: TGTGCCACCAGGCTAGGAGGGTCGGGAAACACCATATATTTT
clone size: .; V gene: TRBV7-6; D gene: .; CDR3 length: 16; J gene: TRBJ1-5; CDR3 protein: CASSLFEGVGNQPQHF; CDR3 DNA: TGTGCCAGCAGCTTATTTGAGGGGGTTGGGAATCAGCCCCAGCATTTT
clone size: .; V gene: TRBV6-5; D gene: TRBD1; CDR3 length: 13; J gene: TRBJ2-7; CDR3 protein: CASTGQVSYEQYF; CDR3 DNA: TGTGCCAGCACCGGACAGGTATCCTACGAGCAGTACTTC
clone size: .; V gene: TRBV7-9; D gene: TRBD1; CDR3 length: 14; J gene: TRBJ1-5; CDR3 protein: CASSLEGASQPQHF; CDR3 DNA: TGTGCCAGCAGCTTAGAGGGGGCTAGTCAGCCCCAGCATTTT
clone size: .; V gene: TRBV28; D gene: .; CDR3 length: 16; J gene: TRBJ2-3; CDR3 protein: CASTLGGGLGTDTQYF; CDR3 DNA: TGTGCCAGCACCCTGGGAGGGGGGCTCGGTACAGATACGCAGTATTTT